This TCR delta chain was found in a study of gamma delta lymphoproliferative disorders and STAT genes. Study summary: Delta-chain libraries followed the EuroClonality-NGS standard operating procedure.

Concerning this clone: A far more abundant clone sits one base away, making this likely a read error. The same CDR3 can be traced to other DNA sequences in this sample.

Germline V gene sequence: CDR1 TSWWSYY, CDR2 QGS. This CDR3 region has 24 residues. PBMCs from patients and controls supplied the genomic DNA for sequencing. TCRdb made new clone calls on the multiplex PCR reads using CATT. The table includes roughly 1,300 delta-chain clones, around 0.84% detected once. The chain employs TRDV1 and TRDJ1, with TRDD3 matching over 10 bases. The sequence derives from a human donor in good health. Sample: blood. The chain's CDR3 is CALGERPVPLPIVWGIPDTDKLIF. Written as DNA, the CDR3 is TGTGCTCTTGGAGAACGGCCCGTCCCCCTTCCTATTGTTTGGGGGATACCGGATACCGATAAACTCATCTTT.